A single sample gave rise to the 30 T cell receptor beta chains below, sequenced in a study of cytomegalovirus exposure and HLA in healthy donors. Use of 60 Vbeta and 13 Jbeta primers characterized the PCR. The protocol was immunoSEQ multiplex PCR, while the TCRdb copy is restricted to in-frame clones and leaves out a portion. The sample includes around 190,000 clones, over 75% of them seen just once. Sequences were obtained from PBMCs. These receptors all come from a man aged 55 to 70 in good health and CMV-seronegative.

This sequence joins TRBV6-1 and TRBJ1-4; D is possibly TRBD1 (6 bases). Between the trimmed V and J ends, which lost 10 bases and 5 bases, there was a span of 17 bases. Germline V gene lookup returns CDR1 MNHNS and CDR2 SASEGT. This CDR3 spans 14 amino acids. CDR3 region: CATHPQGTNEKLFF. CDR3 DNA sequence: TGTGCCACCCACCCGCAGGGGACGAATGAAAAACTGTTTTTT.

The chain combines TRBV4-1 with TRBJ2-5; 11 bases agree with TRBD2. The trim removed 1 base at V and 2 bases at J, leaving 0 bases unmatched. Germline values: CDR1 MGHRA, CDR2 YSYEKL. The CDR3 spans 15 residues. Here the CDR3 reads CASSQGLAGQETQYF. The DNA for the CDR3 is TGCGCCAGCAGCCAAGGACTAGCGGGGCAAGAGACCCAGTACTTC.

This clone appeared a single time. This rearrangement joins TRBV4-1 to TRBJ2-3; maybe TRBD2 (6 bases). The CDR3 covers 16 residues. Germline CDR1 reads MGHRA; CDR2 reads YSYEKL. The V end was cut by 1 base, the J end by 6 bases, with 17 bases between. This CDR3 reads CASSQGPSVIMDTQYF. CDR3 in DNA: TGCGCCAGCAGCCAAGGTCCTAGCGTCATCATGGATACGCAGTATTTT.

The chain employs TRBV7-3 and TRBJ2-5; TRBD1 is a possible D gene (6 bases). The J call may be incorrect, as the DNA end agrees better with TRBJ2-7. CDR3 length: 14 residues. Germline V gene data show CDR1 as SGHTA and CDR2 as FQGTGA. The CDR3 sequence: CASSPTGRGHEQYF. The DNA of the CDR3 is TGTGCCAGCAGCCCAACGGGCAGGGGCCACGAGCAGTACTTC.

The chain couples TRBV5-1 to TRBJ2-1; TRBD2 agrees at 14 bases. The CDR3 loop spans 15 amino acids. V dropped 4 bases and J dropped 9; count of bases not matched to a gene: 6. Germline V gives CDR1 SGHRS, CDR2 YFSETQ. The CDR3 DNA follows: TGCGCCAGCAGCCCCGGGACTAGCGGGAGCAGTGAGCAGTTCTTC. This sequence encodes CASSPGTSGSSEQFF. Combining the CDR3 with reference TRBV5-1 and TRBJ2-1 gives the whole variable domain KAGVTQTPRYLIKTRGQQVTLSCSPISGHRSVSWYQQTPGQGLQFLFEYFSETQRNKGNFPGRFSGRQFSNSRSEMNVSTLELGDSALYLCASSPGTSGSSEQFFGPGTRLTVL.

A few counts support this clone. The rearrangement links TRBV2 to TRBJ2-2; maybe TRBD1 (6 bases). Germline V CDR1 and CDR2: SNHLY, FYNNEI. The CDR3 is made up of 15 amino acids. The germline V and J ends were trimmed by 6 bases and 5 bases, with 16 bases remaining between them. The CDR3 spells CASSVSPRGTGELFF. The CDR3 DNA follows: TGTGCCAGCAGCGTATCGCCGAGGGGGACCGGGGAGCTGTTTTTT.

The rearrangement links TRBV15 to TRBJ2-6; no reliable D call. V was cut by 5 bases and J by 2 bases, with 4 bases left in between. The CDR3 length is 13 residues. Looked up from germline, CDR1 is LNHNV and CDR2 is YYDKDF (reference sequence). CDR3 sequence reads: CATSGPGANVLTF. For the CDR3, the DNA is TGTGCCACCAGCGGCCCTGGGGCCAACGTCCTGACTTTC.

This chain uses TRBV15 with TRBJ1-5; 7 bases map to TRBD1. V shed 3 bases, J shed 10 bases, and the junction held 6 bases outside the gene matches. Germline V gene data show CDR1 as LNHNV and CDR2 as YYDKDF (reference sequence). The CDR3 consists of 13 residues. This CDR3 reads CATSRETGSPQHF. As DNA, the CDR3 is TGTGCCACCAGCAGGGAGACAGGGAGCCCCCAGCATTTT.

This clone was observed once. The V gene is TRBV29-1, the J gene TRBJ1-4, with D possibly being TRBD1 (5 bases). V gave up 4 bases and J gave up 1 base, with 10 bases separating them. CDR3 length: 14 residues. Germline V gives CDR1 SQVTM, CDR2 ANQGSEA. The DNA of the CDR3 is TGCAGCGTTGGGGGGACTGAAACTAATGAAAAACTGTTTTTT. Translated: CSVGGTETNEKLFF.

The chain recombines TRBV19 with TRBJ1-2, with a weak D call TRBD1 (6 bases). This CDR3 is built from 15 residues. The V end was cut by 3 bases, the J end by 0 bases, with 11 bases between. CDR1 and CDR2 (germline): LNHDA, SQIVND (reference sequence). CDR3 residues: CASSIGQITNYGYTF. For the CDR3, the DNA is TGTGCCAGTAGTATTGGACAGATCACTAACTATGGCTACACCTTC.

This chain joins TRBV5-4 and TRBJ2-7, with D possibly matching TRBD2 (5 bases). The CDR3 contains 15 residues. Germline loops: CDR1 SGHNT, CDR2 YYREEE (reference sequence). V lost 7 bases and J 9 bases, leaving 26 bases between the germline ends. The CDR3 spells CASHPRAYRVLGQYF. CDR3 in DNA: TGTGCCAGCCACCCGAGGGCCTACAGAGTCCTGGGGCAGTACTTC.

The chain is built from TRBV7-6 and TRBJ1-5; D is undetermined. The V gene lost 2 bases and the J gene lost 4 bases, with 9 bases spanning the gap. The CDR3 consists of 14 residues. Germline loops: CDR1 SGHVS, CDR2 FNYEAQ. CDR3 sequence reads: CASSLRIGNQPQHF. CDR3 in DNA: TGTGCCAGCAGCTTAAGAATCGGGAATCAGCCCCAGCATTTT.

This clone was counted only a few times. The chain recombines TRBV15 with TRBJ1-5; possibly TRBD1 for D (5 bases). There are 15 residues in the CDR3. The V and J ends lost 1 base and 6 bases respectively, with 13 bases between them. Germline CDR1 and CDR2: LNHNV and YYDKDF (reference sequence). This CDR3 reads CATSRAGGVGQPQHF. The CDR3 DNA follows: TGTGCCACCAGCAGAGCGGGAGGGGTGGGTCAGCCCCAGCATTTT. The whole variable domain, remainder taken from reference TRBV15 and TRBJ1-5, is DAMVIQNPRYQVTQFGKPVTLSCSQTLNHNVMYWYQQKSSQAPKLLFHYYDKDFNNEADTPDNFQSRRPNTSFCFLDIRSPGLGDTAMYLCATSRAGGVGQPQHFGDGTRLSIL.

This rearrangement joins TRBV9 to TRBJ1-5; 7 bases align to TRBD1. CDR3 length: 16 amino acids. V was pared by 0 bases and J by 0 bases, with 3 bases of the junction left unmatched. Germline values: CDR1 SGDLS, CDR2 YYNGEE. This CDR3 is CASSVGAGGSNQPQHF. For the CDR3, the DNA is TGTGCCAGCAGCGTAGGGGCAGGGGGTAGCAATCAGCCCCAGCATTTT.

Concerning this clone itself: Other DNA sequences in the same sample also yield this CDR3. CDR3 in DNA: TGCGCCAGCAGCTCAGGACTAGCGGGCTACAATGAGCAGTTCTTC. It codes for CASSSGLAGYNEQFF. V and J are TRBV5-1 and TRBJ2-1; 11 bases line up with TRBD2. V lost 3 bases and J lost 3; bases outside the gene matches: 2. This CDR3 spans 15 amino acids. Looked up from germline, CDR1 is SGHRS and CDR2 is YFSETQ. The complete variable domain, with remaining parts taken from reference TRBV5-1 and TRBJ2-1, reads KAGVTQTPRYLIKTRGQQVTLSCSPISGHRSVSWYQQTPGQGLQFLFEYFSETQRNKGNFPGRFSGRQFSNSRSEMNVSTLELGDSALYLCASSSGLAGYNEQFFGPGTRLTVL.

The count of this clone is one. The V call is TRBV27, the J call TRBJ2-7; the match to TRBD1 covers 11 bases. This CDR3 has 18 residues. V shed 2 bases, J shed 2 bases, and the junction held 11 bases outside the gene matches. Germline V lookup: CDR1 MNHEY, CDR2 SMNVEV (reference sequence). The CDR3 sequence: CASSLITPGQGAPYEQYF. The CDR3 DNA follows: TGTGCCAGCAGTTTAATCACCCCCGGACAGGGGGCTCCCTACGAGCAGTACTTC.

V gene TRBV19 combines with J gene TRBJ1-2, with 7 bases matching TRBD1. The germline CDR1 and CDR2 sequences are LNHDA and SQIVND (reference sequence). The CDR3 runs to 13 residues. The junction had 10 bases not matched to a gene; V was cut back by 10 bases and J by 5 bases. The CDR3 nucleotides read TGTGCCACCGGTCGGGACAGCCTTTATGGCTACACCTTC. Encoded protein: CATGRDSLYGYTF.

The chain recombines TRBV4-2 with TRBJ1-4; no definite D call. V lost 2 bases and J 3 bases, leaving 7 bases between the germline ends. This CDR3 spans 14 amino acids. Per the germline V gene, CDR1 is LGHNA and CDR2 is YNFKEQ. The CDR3 loop reads CASSQSTANEKLFF. In DNA form, the CDR3 reads TGTGCCAGCAGCCAATCAACGGCTAATGAAAAACTGTTTTTT.

This rearrangement joins TRBV10-3 to TRBJ1-2; tentative D call: TRBD1 (5 bases). The germline V gene encodes CDR1 ENHRY and CDR2 SYGVKD. V dropped 2 bases and J dropped 7 bases, with 8 bases sitting between them. The CDR3 contains 12 residues. The DNA for the CDR3 is TGTGCCATCAGTGAGGGGGCGCCTGGCTACACCTTC. Its translation: CAISEGAPGYTF.

The chain carries TRBV5-1 and TRBJ2-5; 10 nucleotides match TRBD2. Per germline, CDR1 SGHRS and CDR2 YFSETQ. This CDR3 comprises 17 residues. V shed 5 bases, J shed 4 bases, and the junction held 14 bases outside the gene matches. The CDR3 region is CASSVGSSGSVGETQYF. The CDR3 DNA reads TGCGCCAGCAGTGTAGGGTCTAGCGGGAGCGTTGGAGAGACCCAGTACTTC. The full variable domain, its missing parts supplied by reference TRBV5-1 and TRBJ2-5, is KAGVTQTPRYLIKTRGQQVTLSCSPISGHRSVSWYQQTPGQGLQFLFEYFSETQRNKGNFPGRFSGRQFSNSRSEMNVSTLELGDSALYLCASSVGSSGSVGETQYFGPGTRLLVL.

This chain uses TRBV29-1 with TRBJ2-7, with 9 bases lining up with TRBD1. The germline CDR1 and CDR2 sequences are SQVTM and ANQGSEA. This CDR3 has 12 amino acids. J was trimmed by 6 bases and V by 8 bases; bases with no gene match: 8. The CDR3 reads CSTWTGVGEQYF. The DNA for the CDR3 is TGCAGCACATGGACAGGGGTCGGCGAGCAGTACTTC.

V and J are TRBV19 and TRBJ1-5; a weak D match, TRBD1 (6 bases). The CDR3 is 14 amino acids. Between the trimmed V and J ends, which lost 4 bases and 7 bases, there was a span of 14 bases. In germline, CDR1 is LNHDA, CDR2 SQIVND (reference sequence). CDR3 nucleotides: TGTGCCAGTAGTAAACAGGGCTCTGGGCAGCCCCAGCATTTT. Translation gives CASSKQGSGQPQHF.

The chain has TRBV11-2 and TRBJ2-7; D is ambiguous. CDR1 SGHAT and CDR2 FQNNGV come from the germline V gene. The CDR3 is 14 amino acids. Trimming cost V 3 bases and J 6 bases, with 15 bases left between them. Here the CDR3 DNA reads TGTGCCAGCAGCTTCTTACGGGTTTCGTTCGAGCAGTACTTC. It encodes CASSFLRVSFEQYF.

The chain joins TRBV6-6 to TRBJ1-1; D may be TRBD1 (5 bases). The ends were cut back, 4 bases at V and 5 bases at J, with 11 bases in the middle. This CDR3 contains 13 residues. The germline V gene encodes CDR1 MNHNY and CDR2 SVGAGI (reference sequence). This CDR3 reads CASSFPGGTEAFF. The CDR3 DNA is TGTGCCAGCAGTTTTCCCGGGGGTACTGAAGCTTTCTTT.

The rearrangement joins TRBV28 to TRBJ1-1, with D maybe TRBD1 (6 bases). Trimming shortened V by 2 bases and J by 5 bases, and 21 bases separated the two germline ends. Per the germline V gene, CDR1 is MDHEN and CDR2 is SYDVKM. The CDR3 loop spans 17 amino acids. CDR3 sequence: CASSLTRLGGARTEAFF. For the CDR3, the DNA is TGTGCCAGCAGTTTAACGAGGTTGGGGGGGGCAAGGACTGAAGCTTTCTTT.

This clone was detected only once. V gene TRBV5-1 combines with J gene TRBJ2-2; D possibly corresponds to TRBD1 (5 bases). The CDR3 extends over 15 amino acids. V was trimmed by 1 base and J by 6 bases, leaving 13 bases between them. Germline lookup yields CDR1 SGHRS and CDR2 YFSETQ. The CDR3 DNA is TGCGCCAGCAGCTTGAATACCAGGGTGGCCGGGGAGCTGTTTTTT. Protein: CASSLNTRVAGELFF.

The chain joins TRBV7-2 to TRBJ2-2, with D unresolved. Germline V gives CDR1 SGHTA, CDR2 FQGNSA. This CDR3 comprises 14 residues. The V and J ends lost 3 bases and 1 base respectively, with 6 bases between them. The CDR3 DNA sequence: TGTGCCAGCAGCTTCTACCAGAACACCGGGGAGCTGTTTTTT. Its translation is CASSFYQNTGELFF. Full variable domain (rest looked up from reference TRBV7-2 and TRBJ2-2): GAGVSQSPSNKVTEKGKDVELRCDPISGHTALYWYRQSLGQGLEFLIYFQGNSAPDKSGLPSDRFSAERTGGSVSTLTIQRTQQEDSAVYLCASSFYQNTGELFFGEGSRLTVL.

The chain couples TRBV6-5 to TRBJ1-1; D possibly corresponds to TRBD1 (6 bases). Germline values: CDR1 MNHEY, CDR2 SVGAGI. V dropped 6 bases and J dropped 2 bases, with 13 bases sitting between them. The CDR3 length is 14 residues. Here the CDR3 reads CASSWTVYNTEAFF. The CDR3 region has the DNA TGTGCCAGCAGCTGGACAGTTTATAACACTGAAGCTTTCTTT.

V gene TRBV7-3 combines with J gene TRBJ2-1; TRBD2 is a possible D gene (6 bases). Trimming removed 2 bases from V and 8 bases from J, with 10 bases in between. This CDR3 is 13 amino acids long. Per the germline V gene, CDR1 is SGHTA and CDR2 is FQGTGA. This CDR3 is CASSLLGSYEQFF. CDR3 in DNA: TGTGCCAGCAGCTTACTCGGGAGTTATGAGCAGTTCTTC.

The chain uses TRBV6-5 and TRBJ1-5, with TRBD1 identical over 9 bases. Germline lookup yields CDR1 MNHEY and CDR2 SVGAGI. Losses at the gene ends were 5 bases for V and 2 bases for J; bases not matched to a gene: 1. CDR3 length: 14 amino acids. DNA for the CDR3: TGTGCCAGCAGTACAGGGGGCGGCAATCAGCCCCAGCATTTT. Translating gives CASSTGGGNQPQHF.